A selection of T cell receptor beta chains follows, all from one sample in a study of metastatic and nonmetastatic thyroid tumors. TCRdb reassembled clones from the PCR reads with MiXCR. The repertoire holds some 22,000 clones, 20% to 25% seen once, with around 12% in the top ten. Specimen: tumor tissue. The receptors stem from a female donor with papillary thyroid cancer or a benign thyroid nodule (not recorded which). Some clones in this sample may be carry-over from other donors' samples. The CDR3 runs from the conserved cysteine through the conserved F or W.

V	CDR3
TRBV6-5	CASSYVPSTDTQYF
TRBV5-1	CASSLTPSSYNEQFF
TRBV20-1	CSATGQALEAFF
TRBV11-2	CASSWENLNTEAFF
TRBV18	CASSLAGTGGYEQYF
TRBV11-1	CATPTGLGITDTQYF
TRBV28	CASSLLTVATNEKLFF
TRBV5-6	CASSSLGQSYEQYF
TRBV5-1	CASSFPGRASEQYF
TRBV10-1	CASSEYSAYEQYF
TRBV7-8	CASSLEDTQYF
TRBV5-1	CASSLEWTGLGNEQFF
TRBV18	CAGSPGSNQPQHF
TRBV7-8	CASSLVVLSAGVGETQYF
TRBV19	CASSEVGDEQYF
TRBV6-5	CASSRQTSGEGYNEQFF
TRBV6-1	CASRMTVSYEQYF
TRBV18	CASSPQRTSGGDTQYF
TRBV28	CASRGGQLNTEAFF
TRBV5-1	CASSQGQPAYGYTF
TRBV24-1	CATSDSRLAGTDTQYF
TRBV2	CASSDVTWGASYNEQFF
TRBV20-1	CSARGTGVRGGYTF
TRBV11-2	CASSLEVPLKLFF
TRBV28	CASTQGNTQYF
TRBV4-3	CASSHDIPQGGGELFF
TRBV6-1	CAGRDWDVSGNTIYF
TRBV20-1	CSARDPGRVSKNTDTQYF
TRBV24-1	CATSDAGTSGSDEQFF
TRBV30	CAWGVWGTGGIYNEQFF
TRBV20-1	CSASRENGYEQYF
TRBV5-4	CASSERTGVGEKLFF
TRBV11-2	CASSSITGLNTEAFF
TRBV6-1	CASSETGARDGYTF
TRBV12-5	CASGLVTGVRTEAFF
TRBV14	CASSQRTTYGYTF
TRBV7-9	CASSWGPTANF
TRBV30	CAWSRLVTAYEQYF
TRBV30	CAWSVGGGGYTF
TRBV20-1	CSASAGLAGAREQFF
TRBV20-1	CSAPDLRDRKNQPQHF
TRBV6-1	CASSRSSQHSGNTIYF
TRBV11-2	CASSSRYEQYF
TRBV5-1	CASSYRGNNSPLHF
TRBV3-1	CASSQPDGYRYF
TRBV5-1	CASSFGQARMNTEAFF
TRBV20-1	CSARDLNSGGSYNEQFF
TRBV6-1	CASSLQGIYGYTF
TRBV7-8	CASSLARHEQYF
TRBV19	CASATQGRYTEAFF
TRBV19	CASRRTDSYNEQFF
TRBV6-2/TRBV6-3	CASSRGGVRYTGELFF
TRBV10-1	CASSDAGTGELFF
TRBV29-1	CSVAGGVNQPQHF
TRBV12-3/TRBV12-4	CASSFVEGQPQHF
TRBV11-2	CASSRWTSGSSYEQYF
TRBV20-1	CSARDESLNTEAFF
TRBV28	CASLGHFNSPIHF
TRBV6-5	CASSYSLGQGTNTGELFF
TRBV3-1	CASSDTVGYTF